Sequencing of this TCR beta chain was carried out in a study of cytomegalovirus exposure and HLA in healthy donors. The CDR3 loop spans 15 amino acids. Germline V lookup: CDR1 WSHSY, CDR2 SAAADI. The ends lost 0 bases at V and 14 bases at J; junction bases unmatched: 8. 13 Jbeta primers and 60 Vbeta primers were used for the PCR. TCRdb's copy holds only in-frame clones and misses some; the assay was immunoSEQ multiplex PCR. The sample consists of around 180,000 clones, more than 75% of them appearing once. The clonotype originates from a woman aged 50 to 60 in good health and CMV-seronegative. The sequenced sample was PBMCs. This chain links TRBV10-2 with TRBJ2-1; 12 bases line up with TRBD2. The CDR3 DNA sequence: TGCGCCAGCAGTGAGTCCGGACTAGCGGGGAATTCGGAGTTCTTC. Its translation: CASSESGLAGNSEFF.